Reported below is one T cell receptor beta chain. Its antigen is not known. These data originate in a study of T cell responses to AZD1222 COVID-19 vaccine. Regarding the study as a whole: Recipients of two AZD1222 doses showed rising Spike-specific TCR breadth and depth. The sample set comprised mostly white British donors with more females, and clonal diversity was possibly underestimated.

Libraries were prepared by immunoSEQ multiplex PCR; TCRdb keeps only in-frame clonotypes and omits some of them. The table lists under 130,000 clones, roughly 90% of them singletons. This specimen was peripheral blood, taken on day 0 of AZD1222 vaccination. This receptor was taken from an adult in good health.

The chain's CDR3 is CASKNGGTSSQAGNTIYF. The CDR3 nucleotides read TGTGCCAGCAAGAACGGGGGCACCAGTTCCCAGGCGGGAAACACCATATATTTT. The gene calls are TRBV28 and TRBJ1-3; tentative D call: TRBD1 (6 bases). This CDR3 comprises 18 residues. The germline gives CDR1 MDHEN, CDR2 SYDVKM. Trimming took 7 bases from V and 4 from J, leaving 26 bases between them.